This TCR beta chain was sequenced during a study of tumor and adjacent non-tumor tissue in lung cancer. About the research overall: Around 4.4 million productive TCRbeta reads were obtained per sample on average. Study results and limitations: TCR diversity was significantly greater in tumor than normal lung tissue. Shorter survival was associated with higher TCR diversity in tumors. Top 100 clones took a larger repertoire share in normal lung.

A modified ARM-PCR protocol with three rounds of nested PCR amplified TCRbeta. TCRdb redid the calling of the multiplex PCR reads with MiXCR, one entry per CDR3 protein. The repertoire consists of over 80,000 distinct CDR3 sequences, with roughly 78% occurring once and the leading ten covering under 40%. RNA was extracted from bulk tissue without any cell sorting. Distant lung tissue was collected more than 3 cm away from the tumor edge. On this clonotype itself: Its antigen is as yet unknown.

CDR3 size: 16 residues. Deletions cut 1 base from V and 10 bases from J, with 23 bases between. Germline V gene data show CDR1 as SGHNT and CDR2 as YYREEE (reference sequence). The J gene is TRBJ1-2, the V gene TRBV5-4; a possible D gene is TRBD1 (6 bases). This TCR derives from a man aged 60 to 75 with small cell lung cancer. Sequencing was carried out using distant non-tumor lung tissue. CDR3 bases: TGTGCCAGCAGCTTGCGAGCAGGTACAGGGAAAGATGACTACACCTTC. Encoded protein: CASSLRAGTGKDDYTF.